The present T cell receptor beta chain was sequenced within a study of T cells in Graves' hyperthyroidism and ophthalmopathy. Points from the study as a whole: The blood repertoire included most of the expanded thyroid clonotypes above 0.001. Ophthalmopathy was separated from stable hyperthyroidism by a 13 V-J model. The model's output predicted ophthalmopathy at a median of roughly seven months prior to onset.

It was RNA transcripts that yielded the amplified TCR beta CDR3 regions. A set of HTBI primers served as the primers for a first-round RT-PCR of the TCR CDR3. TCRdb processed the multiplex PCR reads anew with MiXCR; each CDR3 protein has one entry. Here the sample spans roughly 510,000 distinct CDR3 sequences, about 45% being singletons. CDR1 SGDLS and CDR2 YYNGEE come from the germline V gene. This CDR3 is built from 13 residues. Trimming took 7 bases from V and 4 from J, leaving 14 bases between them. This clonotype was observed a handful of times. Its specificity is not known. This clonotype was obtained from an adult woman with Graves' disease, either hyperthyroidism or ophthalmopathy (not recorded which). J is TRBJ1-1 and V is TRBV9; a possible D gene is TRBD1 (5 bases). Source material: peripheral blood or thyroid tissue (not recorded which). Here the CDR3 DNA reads TGTGCCAGCGCTGTTGGGGGTGGCACTGAAGCTTTCTTT. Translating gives CASAVGGGTEAFF. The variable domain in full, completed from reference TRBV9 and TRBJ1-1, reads DSGVTQTPKHLITATGQRVTLRCSPRSGDLSVYWYQQSLDQGLQFLIQYYNGEERAKGNILERFSAQQFPDLHSELNLSSLELGDSALYFCASAVGGGTEAFFGQGTRLTVV.